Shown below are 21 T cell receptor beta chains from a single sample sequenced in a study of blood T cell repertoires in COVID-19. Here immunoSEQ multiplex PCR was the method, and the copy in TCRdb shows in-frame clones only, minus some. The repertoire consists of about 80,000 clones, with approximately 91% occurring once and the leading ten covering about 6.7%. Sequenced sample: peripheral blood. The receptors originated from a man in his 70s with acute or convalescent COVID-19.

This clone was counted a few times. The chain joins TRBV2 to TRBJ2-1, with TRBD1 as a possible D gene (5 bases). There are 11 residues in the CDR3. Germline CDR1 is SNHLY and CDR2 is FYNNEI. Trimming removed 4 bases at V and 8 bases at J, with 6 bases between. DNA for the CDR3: TGTGCCAGCAGTGTCAGGGATGAGCAGTTCTTC. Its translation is CASSVRDEQFF.

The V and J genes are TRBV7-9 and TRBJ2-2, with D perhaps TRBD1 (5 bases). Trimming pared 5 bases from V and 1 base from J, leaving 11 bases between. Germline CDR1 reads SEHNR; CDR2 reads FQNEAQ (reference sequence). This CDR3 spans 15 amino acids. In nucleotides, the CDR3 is TGTGCCAGCAGCCCCGGCAGGGAGAACACCGGGGAGCTGTTTTTT. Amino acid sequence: CASSPGRENTGELFF.

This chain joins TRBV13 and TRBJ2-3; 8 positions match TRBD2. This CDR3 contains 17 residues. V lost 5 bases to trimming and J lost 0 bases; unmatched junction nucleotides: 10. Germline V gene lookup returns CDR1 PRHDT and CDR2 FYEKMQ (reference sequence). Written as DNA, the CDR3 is TGTGCCAGCAGCCTTCCTCTAGCGGGTGCGAGCACAGATACGCAGTATTTT. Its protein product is CASSLPLAGASTDTQYF.

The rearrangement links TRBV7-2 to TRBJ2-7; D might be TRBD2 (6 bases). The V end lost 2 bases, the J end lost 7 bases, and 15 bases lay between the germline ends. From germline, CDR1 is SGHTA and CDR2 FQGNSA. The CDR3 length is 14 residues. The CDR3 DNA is TGTGCCAGCAGCTTAACGGAGGGACGGGGTGAGCAGTACTTC. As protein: CASSLTEGRGEQYF.

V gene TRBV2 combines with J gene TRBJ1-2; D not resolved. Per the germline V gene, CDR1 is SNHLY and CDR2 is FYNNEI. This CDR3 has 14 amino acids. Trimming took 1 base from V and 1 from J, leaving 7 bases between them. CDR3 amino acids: CASSEDSGNYGYTF. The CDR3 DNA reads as TGTGCCAGCAGTGAAGACTCCGGTAACTATGGCTACACCTTC.

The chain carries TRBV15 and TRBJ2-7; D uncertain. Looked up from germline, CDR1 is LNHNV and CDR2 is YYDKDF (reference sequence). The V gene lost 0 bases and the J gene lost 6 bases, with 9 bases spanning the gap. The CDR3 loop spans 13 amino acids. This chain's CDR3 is CATSRDLGGEQYF. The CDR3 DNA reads TGTGCCACCAGCAGAGATTTAGGCGGCGAGCAGTACTTC.

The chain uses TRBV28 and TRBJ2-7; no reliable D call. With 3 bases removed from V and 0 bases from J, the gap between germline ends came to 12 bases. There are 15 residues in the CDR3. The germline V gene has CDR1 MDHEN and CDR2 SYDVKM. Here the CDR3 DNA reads TGTGCCAGCAGTTTGGGCGCGAAGAGCTCCTACGAGCAGTACTTC. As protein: CASSLGAKSSYEQYF.

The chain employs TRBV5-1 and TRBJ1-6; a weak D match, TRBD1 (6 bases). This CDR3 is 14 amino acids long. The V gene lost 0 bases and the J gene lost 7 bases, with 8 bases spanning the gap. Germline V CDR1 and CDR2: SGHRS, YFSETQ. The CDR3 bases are TGCGCCAGCAGCTTGGAAAGGGGGAATTCACCCCTCCACTTT. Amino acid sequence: CASSLERGNSPLHF.

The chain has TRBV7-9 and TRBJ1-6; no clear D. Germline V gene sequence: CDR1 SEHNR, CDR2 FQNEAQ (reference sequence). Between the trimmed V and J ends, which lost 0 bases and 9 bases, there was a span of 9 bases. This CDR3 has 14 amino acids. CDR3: CASSLAYSGSPLHF. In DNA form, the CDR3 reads TGTGCCAGCAGCTTAGCCTATTCCGGTTCACCCCTCCACTTT.

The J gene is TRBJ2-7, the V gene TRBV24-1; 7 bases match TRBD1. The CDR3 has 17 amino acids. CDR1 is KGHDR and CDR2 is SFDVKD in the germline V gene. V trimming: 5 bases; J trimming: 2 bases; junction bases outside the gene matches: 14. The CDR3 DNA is TGTGCCACCAGTGTTCCCTTCTGGGACAGAGCAACCTACGAGCAGTACTTC. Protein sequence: CATSVPFWDRATYEQYF.

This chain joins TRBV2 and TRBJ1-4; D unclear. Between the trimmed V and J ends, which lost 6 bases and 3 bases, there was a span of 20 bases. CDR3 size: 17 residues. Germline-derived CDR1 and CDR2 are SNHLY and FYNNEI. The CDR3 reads CASRGIRRVPANEKLFF. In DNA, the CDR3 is TGTGCCAGCAGAGGGATCAGGAGGGTCCCGGCTAATGAAAAACTGTTTTTT.

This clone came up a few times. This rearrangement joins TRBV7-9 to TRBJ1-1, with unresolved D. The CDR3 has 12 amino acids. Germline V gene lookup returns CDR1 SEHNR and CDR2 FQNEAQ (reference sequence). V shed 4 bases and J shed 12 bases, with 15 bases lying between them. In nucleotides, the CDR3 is TGTGCCAGCAGCTATGTGGGGAGTGCCTCTTTCTTT. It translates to CASSYVGSASFF.

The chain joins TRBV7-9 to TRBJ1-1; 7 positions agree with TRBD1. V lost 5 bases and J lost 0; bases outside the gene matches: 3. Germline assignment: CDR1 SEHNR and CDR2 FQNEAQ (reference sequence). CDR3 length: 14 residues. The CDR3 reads CASSQTGMNTEAFF. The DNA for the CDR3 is TGTGCCAGCAGCCAGACAGGGATGAACACTGAAGCTTTCTTT.

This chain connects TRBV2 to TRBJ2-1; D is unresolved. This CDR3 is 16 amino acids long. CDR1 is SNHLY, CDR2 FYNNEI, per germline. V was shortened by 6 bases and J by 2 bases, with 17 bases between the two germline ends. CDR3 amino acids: CASSSLIALTYNEQFF. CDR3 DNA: TGTGCCAGCAGCTCACTGATTGCCCTCACCTACAATGAGCAGTTCTTC.

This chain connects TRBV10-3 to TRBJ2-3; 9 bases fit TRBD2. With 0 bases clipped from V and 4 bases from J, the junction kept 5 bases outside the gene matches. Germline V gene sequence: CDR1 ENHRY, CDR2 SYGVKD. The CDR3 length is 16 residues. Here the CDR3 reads CAISESWGLAADTQYF. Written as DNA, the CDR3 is TGTGCCATCAGTGAGTCCTGGGGACTAGCAGCAGATACGCAGTATTTT.

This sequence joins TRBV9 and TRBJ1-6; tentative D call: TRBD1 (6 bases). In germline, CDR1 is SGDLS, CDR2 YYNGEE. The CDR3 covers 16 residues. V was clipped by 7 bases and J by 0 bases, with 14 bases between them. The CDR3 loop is CASSPRGSSYNSPLHF. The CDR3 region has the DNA TGTGCCAGCTCGCCCAGGGGAAGCTCCTATAATTCACCCCTCCACTTT.

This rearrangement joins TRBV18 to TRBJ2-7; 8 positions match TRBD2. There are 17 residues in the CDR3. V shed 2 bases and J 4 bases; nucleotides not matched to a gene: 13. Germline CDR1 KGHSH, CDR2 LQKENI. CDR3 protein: CASSPIVLAGGVYEQYF. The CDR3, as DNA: TGTGCCAGCTCACCAATAGTTCTGGCGGGAGGAGTATACGAGCAGTACTTC.

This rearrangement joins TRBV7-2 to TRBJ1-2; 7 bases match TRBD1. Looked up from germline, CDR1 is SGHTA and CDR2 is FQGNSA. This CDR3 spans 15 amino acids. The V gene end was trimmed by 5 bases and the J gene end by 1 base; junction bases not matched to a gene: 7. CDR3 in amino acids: CASSIKTGVNYGYTF. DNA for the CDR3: TGTGCCAGCAGCATAAAAACAGGGGTTAACTATGGCTACACCTTC.

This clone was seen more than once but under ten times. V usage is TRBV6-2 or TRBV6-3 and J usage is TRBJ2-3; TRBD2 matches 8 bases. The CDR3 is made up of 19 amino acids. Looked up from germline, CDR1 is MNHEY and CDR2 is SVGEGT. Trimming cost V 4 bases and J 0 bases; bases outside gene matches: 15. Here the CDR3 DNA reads TGTGCCAGCAGTTCACCGGGACTAGATTTCGGCTTTAGCACAGATACGCAGTATTTT. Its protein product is CASSSPGLDFGFSTDTQYF.

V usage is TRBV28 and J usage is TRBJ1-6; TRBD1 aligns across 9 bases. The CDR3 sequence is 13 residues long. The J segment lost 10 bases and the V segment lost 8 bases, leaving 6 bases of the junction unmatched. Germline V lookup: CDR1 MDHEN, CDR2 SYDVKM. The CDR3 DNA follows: TGTGCCAGCGGGACAGGGACGACCTCACCCCTCCACTTT. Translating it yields CASGTGTTSPLHF. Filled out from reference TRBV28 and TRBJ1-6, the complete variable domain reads DVKVTQSSRYLVKRTGEKVFLECVQDMDHENMFWYRQDPGLGLRLIYFSYDVKMKEKGDIPEGYSVSREKKERFSLILESASTNQTSMYLCASGTGTTSPLHFGNGTRLTVT.

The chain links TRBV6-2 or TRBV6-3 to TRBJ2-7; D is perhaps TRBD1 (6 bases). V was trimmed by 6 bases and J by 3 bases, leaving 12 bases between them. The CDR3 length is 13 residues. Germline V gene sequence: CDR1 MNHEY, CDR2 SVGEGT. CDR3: CASSRQVRYEQYF. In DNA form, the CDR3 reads TGTGCCAGCAGCCGACAGGTTCGCTACGAGCAGTACTTC.